The 11 T cell receptor beta chains reported below all come from one sample, sequenced in a study of hypomethylating agent response in myelodysplastic syndrome. Clones were read by immunoSEQ multiplex PCR, and TCRdb kept only the in-frame ones, dropping some. The sample has 950 to 1,200 clones; roughly three quarters are singletons. This specimen was bone marrow, taken before or after starting hypomethylating agent treatment for myelodysplastic syndrome (not recorded which). Every receptor here comes from a human donor with myelodysplastic syndrome.

J is TRBJ2-3 and V is TRBV4-2; 7 bases are shared with TRBD2. V trimming: 0 bases; J trimming: 1 base; junction bases outside the gene matches: 7. The germline CDR1 and CDR2 sequences are LGHNA and YNFKEQ. This CDR3 comprises 17 residues. This CDR3 is CASSQEGVAGGTDTQYF. The DNA of the CDR3 is TGTGCCAGCAGCCAAGAAGGGGTCGCGGGGGGCACAGATACGCAGTATTTT.

The chain combines TRBV6-1 with TRBJ2-1; 9 bases agree with TRBD2. From germline, CDR1 is MNHNS and CDR2 SASEGT. V gave up 7 bases and J gave up 9 bases; unmatched junction bases: 13. This CDR3 is built from 15 residues. CDR3 region: CASTPSGLATGEQFF. The CDR3 DNA reads as TGTGCCAGCACCCCCTCAGGACTAGCGACCGGTGAGCAGTTCTTC.

J is TRBJ2-7 and V is TRBV9; TRBD1 might be the D (6 bases). The CDR3 is 14 amino acids. Trimming took off 0 bases at V and 5 bases at J, with 12 bases between the two ends. Germline V gives CDR1 SGDLS, CDR2 YYNGEE. CDR3 coding DNA: TGTGCCAGCAGCGTAGGTCAGGGGCGAGACGAGCAGTACTTC. Encoded protein: CASSVGQGRDEQYF.

The J gene is TRBJ2-1, the V gene TRBV2; a possible D gene is TRBD2 (8 bases). V was cut by 8 bases and J by 4 bases, with 30 bases left in between. The CDR3 runs 19 residues. The germline gives CDR1 SNHLY, CDR2 FYNNEI. CDR3 nucleotides: TGTGCCAGCGACTACCCAGCTACAGGGGCGGGAGGTTCTTACAATGAGCAGTTCTTC. Translation gives CASDYPATGAGGSYNEQFF.

This clone was seen a single time. This chain joins TRBV9 and TRBJ2-3; D gene unclear. Trimming removed 6 bases at V and 9 bases at J, with 20 bases between. CDR1 and CDR2 (germline): SGDLS, YYNGEE. The length of the CDR3 is 14 residues. CDR3 sequence: CASNRRAALGTQYF. CDR3 in DNA: TGTGCCAGCAATCGAAGGGCCGCTCTGGGGACGCAGTATTTT.

This sequence joins TRBV2 and TRBJ2-7; the D is unclear. Germline V lookup: CDR1 SNHLY, CDR2 FYNNEI. V was cut by 5 bases and J by 3 bases, with 5 bases left in between. The CDR3 runs 11 residues. The CDR3 region has the DNA TGTGCCAGCAGTCTCAACTACGAGCAGTACTTC. Translated, it gives CASSLNYEQYF.

About this clone: Its ends do not fully match the called genes, so a read error is possible. V is TRBV10-2 and J is TRBJ2-7; D ambiguous. Germline loops: CDR1 WSHSY, CDR2 SAAADI. The CDR3 runs 12 residues. The CDR3 reads CASREYSYEQYF. The CDR3 nucleotides read TGCGCCAGCAGGGAGTACTCCTACGAGCAGTACTTC.

This clone was seen only once. The chain uses TRBV11-1 and TRBJ2-2; D gene ambiguous. Germline CDR1 and CDR2: SGHAT and FQDESV (reference sequence). Deletions cut 3 bases from V and 0 bases from J, with 5 bases between. This CDR3 region has 14 residues. CDR3 in DNA: TGTGCCAGCAGCTTCGGCCCGAACACCGGGGAGCTGTTTTTT. It codes for CASSFGPNTGELFF.

J is TRBJ1-4 and V is TRBV7-9; the D gene is possibly TRBD1 (5 bases). CDR1 and CDR2 (germline): SEHNR, FQNEAQ (reference sequence). There are 15 residues in the CDR3. With 5 bases removed from V and 3 bases from J, the gap between germline ends came to 13 bases. The CDR3 coding sequence is TGTGCCAGCAGCAGACGGGACGGATCTAATGAAAAACTGTTTTTT. Its translation is CASSRRDGSNEKLFF. Looking up the rest from reference TRBV7-9 and TRBJ1-4 gives the full variable domain: DTGVSQNPRHKITKRGQNVTFRCDPISEHNRLYWYRQTLGQGPEFLTYFQNEAQLEKSRLLSDRFSAERPKGSFSTLEIQRTEQGDSAMYLCASSRRDGSNEKLFFGSGTQLSVL.

The gene calls are TRBV7-9 and TRBJ2-1, with a tentative D call TRBD2 (6 bases). The length of the CDR3 is 12 residues. The germline CDR1 and CDR2 sequences are SEHNR and FQNEAQ (reference sequence). The ends were cut back, 8 bases at V and 9 bases at J, with 14 bases in the middle. CDR3: CASRGDESEQFF. CDR3 nucleotides: TGTGCCAGCCGCGGGGACGAGAGTGAGCAGTTCTTC. Drawing the rest from reference TRBV7-9 and TRBJ2-1, the complete variable domain is DTGVSQNPRHKITKRGQNVTFRCDPISEHNRLYWYRQTLGQGPEFLTYFQNEAQLEKSRLLSDRFSAERPKGSFSTLEIQRTEQGDSAMYLCASRGDESEQFFGPGTRLTVL.

The chain combines TRBV4-2 with TRBJ2-5; 11 bases map to TRBD2. Germline CDR1 and CDR2: LGHNA and YNFKEQ. J gave up 4 bases and V 2 bases, and 6 bases lay outside the gene matches. The CDR3 spans 16 residues. The CDR3 sequence: CASSQFTSGGGETQYF. The CDR3 DNA follows: TGTGCCAGCAGCCAATTTACTAGCGGGGGAGGAGAGACCCAGTACTTC.